Below are 9 T cell receptor beta chains sequenced from a single sample in a study of shared clonotypes between healthy human individuals. Sequencing was performed with immunoSEQ multiplex PCR; in TCRdb, only in-frame clones are kept and a portion is missing. This sample has about 510,000 clones, with about three quarters found just once. Sequencing used PBMCs. The receptors come from a woman between 40 and 55 years old in good health. Some clones in this sample may be carry-over from other donors' samples.

A single count supports this clone. The chain combines TRBV5-4 with TRBJ2-1; 14 bases match TRBD2. The J segment lost 8 bases and the V segment lost 4 bases, leaving 11 bases of the junction unmatched. Per germline, CDR1 SGHNT and CDR2 YYREEE (reference sequence). CDR3 length: 17 residues. CDR3 DNA: TGTGCCAGCAGCGCACCGGGACTAGCGGGAGTGGGCGATGAGCAGTTCTTC. It codes for CASSAPGLAGVGDEQFF.

The CDR3 DNA follows: TGCGCCAGCAGCCTAAAATCAGGGGTCACTGAAGCTTTCTTT. Protein sequence: CASSLKSGVTEAFF. The chain combines TRBV5-1 with TRBJ1-1; tentative D call: TRBD1 (6 bases). Per the germline V gene, CDR1 is SGHRS and CDR2 is YFSETQ. This CDR3 spans 14 amino acids. Trimming removed 4 bases at V and 4 bases at J, with 14 bases between.

The gene calls are TRBV5-1 and TRBJ1-1; D ambiguous. Germline V CDR1 and CDR2: SGHRS, YFSETQ. The CDR3 length is 14 residues. Trimming shortened V by 5 bases and J by 1 base, and 12 bases separated the two germline ends. The CDR3 nucleotides are TGCGCCAGCAGTAGGATCGGGCAGAACACTGAAGCTTTCTTT. Translated, it gives CASSRIGQNTEAFF. The full variable domain, with the rest looked up from reference TRBV5-1 and TRBJ1-1, is KAGVTQTPRYLIKTRGQQVTLSCSPISGHRSVSWYQQTPGQGLQFLFEYFSETQRNKGNFPGRFSGRQFSNSRSEMNVSTLELGDSALYLCASSRIGQNTEAFFGQGTRLTVV.

This clone appeared once. The chain recombines TRBV4-3 with TRBJ1-1; D ambiguous. Trimming removed 1 base from V and 0 bases from J, with 6 bases in between. Germline assignment: CDR1 LGHNA and CDR2 YSLEER. This CDR3 spans 14 amino acids. The CDR3 DNA is TGCGCCAGCAGCCAAGTTGACATGAACACTGAAGCTTTCTTT. It translates to CASSQVDMNTEAFF.

The genes are TRBV18 and TRBJ2-1; D gene ambiguous. Trimming removed 1 base from V and 6 bases from J, with 10 bases in between. Germline V gives CDR1 KGHSH, CDR2 LQKENI. The CDR3 runs 14 residues. The CDR3: CASSPLYPSNEQFF. CDR3 DNA sequence: TGTGCCAGCTCACCACTGTATCCCTCCAATGAGCAGTTCTTC.

The gene calls are TRBV9 and TRBJ2-3; D is unresolved. The V end was cut by 0 bases, the J end by 4 bases, with 24 bases between. Looked up from germline, CDR1 is SGDLS and CDR2 is YYNGEE. The CDR3 sequence is 19 residues long. The CDR3 region has the DNA TGTGCCAGCAGCGTAGTACCTTCTCTACCCGGATCCTTAGCAGATACGCAGTATTTT. Translated, it gives CASSVVPSLPGSLADTQYF.

A single count supports this clone. The rearrangement uses TRBV7-9 and TRBJ2-5; D is ambiguous. V was trimmed by 5 bases and J by 1 base, leaving 11 bases between them. Germline V gene lookup returns CDR1 SEHNR and CDR2 FQNEAQ (reference sequence). The CDR3 spans 14 residues. The CDR3 DNA reads as TGTGCCAGCAGCAAAAATGGTCTCCAAGAGACCCAGTACTTC. Its translation is CASSKNGLQETQYF.

This chain connects TRBV7-2 to TRBJ2-1, with 8 bases fitting TRBD2. V gave up 6 bases and J gave up 2 bases; unmatched junction bases: 12. In germline, CDR1 is SGHTA, CDR2 FQGNSA. The CDR3 covers 17 residues. CDR3 sequence: CASSRTGSGNPYNEQFF. CDR3 bases: TGTGCCAGCAGTCGAACGGGTAGCGGGAACCCCTACAATGAGCAGTTCTTC.

This clone was recorded a few times. The chain combines TRBV9 with TRBJ2-1; TRBD2 agrees at 8 bases. Germline-derived CDR1 and CDR2 are SGDLS and YYNGEE. The V gene end was trimmed by 3 bases and the J gene end by 5 bases; junction bases not matched to a gene: 7. CDR3 size: 15 residues. CDR3 DNA: TGTGCCAGCAGCGGGATGGTAGCGGGGAACAATGAGCAGTTCTTC. Translated: CASSGMVAGNNEQFF.